The 8 T cell receptor beta chains reported below all come from one sample, sequenced in a study of tumor-infiltrating lymphocytes in glioblastoma multiforme. TCRB libraries came from RNA via three nested multiplex PCR rounds. TCRdb analysed the multiplex PCR reads with MiXCR anew, one entry per CDR3 protein. The sample contains roughly 9,100 distinct CDR3 sequences, 74% of which appear only once. The sequenced sample was brain tumor tissue. The receptors originated from a male donor with glioblastoma.

V is TRBV12-3 or TRBV12-4 and J is TRBJ2-5, with D possibly being TRBD2 (5 bases). This CDR3 has 16 amino acids. V lost 6 bases and J 4 bases, leaving 21 bases between the germline ends. The CDR3 region is CASSADRGVKGETQYF. The CDR3 DNA reads as TGTGCCAGCAGCGCGGATCGGGGTGTAAAAGGAGAGACCCAGTACTTC.

This clonotype was counted at least ten times. V is TRBV11-2 and J is TRBJ1-1; D call uncertain. The CDR3 is made up of 14 amino acids. Germline CDR1 is SGHAT and CDR2 is FQNNGV. V was trimmed by 1 base and J by 3 bases, leaving 9 bases between them. The CDR3 protein is CASSLGQLDTEAFF. The CDR3 DNA reads as TGTGCCAGCAGCTTAGGTCAGTTAGACACTGAAGCTTTCTTT.

Notes on this clonotype: As the CDR3 is not closed by the conserved phenylalanine or tryptophan, this likely results from a read error. This chain connects TRBV6-5 to TRBJ2-1; 7 nucleotides line up with TRBD2. There are 13 residues in the CDR3. Germline values: CDR1 MNHEY, CDR2 SVGAGI. In DNA form, the CDR3 reads TGTGCCAGCACTTACTTTGGGGGGGATGAGCAGTTCTCC. This gives the protein CASTYFGGDEQFS.

Of note for this clonotype: Relative to the germline gene, one junction end is altered; a read error may explain this. V is TRBV5-1 and J is TRBJ2-1; D may be TRBD1 or TRBD2 (5 bases each). This CDR3 region has 17 residues. Germline V gene sequence: CDR1 SGHRS, CDR2 YFSETQ. This CDR3 reads CASSLGRGFSSYNEQFF. CDR3 in DNA: TGCGCTAGCAGCTTGGGGCGAGGGTTCAGCTCCTACAATGAGCAGTTCTTC.

The J gene is TRBJ2-5, the V gene TRBV20-1; D gene uncertain. The V gene's germline CDR1 is DFQATT and CDR2 SNEGSKA (reference sequence). V lost 3 bases and J lost 5, with 13 bases in between. This CDR3 is 13 amino acids long. CDR3 residues: CSARWELGETQYF. In DNA, the CDR3 is TGCAGTGCTAGGTGGGAACTCGGCGAGACCCAGTACTTC.

Turning to this clonotype: This could be a read error, since a much larger clone is one nucleotide away. The chain has TRBV20-1 and TRBJ2-1; D not certain. This CDR3 has 12 residues. Between the trimmed V and J ends, which lost 3 bases and 12 bases, there was a span of 15 bases. CDR1 DFQATT and CDR2 SNEGSKA come from the germline V gene (reference sequence). CDR3 residues: CSASDMAPGQFF. The CDR3 bases are TGCAGTGCTAGTGATATGGCGCCTGGGCAGTTCTTC.

V usage is TRBV6-5 and J usage is TRBJ1-1, with a tentative D call TRBD1 (6 bases). This CDR3 contains 14 residues. Deletions cut 11 bases from V and 1 base from J, with 17 bases between. The germline V gene encodes CDR1 MNHEY and CDR2 SVGAGI. The CDR3 sequence: CASRKDRPNTEAFF. CDR3 nucleotide sequence: TGTGCCTCAAGGAAGGACAGACCGAACACTGAAGCTTTCTTT.

In the case of this clonotype: The germline gene is not matched at one end of the junction; a read error may be the cause. This chain links TRBV29-1 with TRBJ2-1; TRBD2 agrees at 10 bases. Germline lookup yields CDR1 SQVTM and CDR2 ANQGSEA. CDR3 length: 14 amino acids. The CDR3 protein is CSVGGQRGGNKQFF. As DNA, the CDR3 is TGCAGCGTTGGGGGGCAGCGGGGGGGCAATAAGCAGTTCTTC.